This T cell receptor (beta chain) was recorded in a study of T cells after yellow fever vaccination. A single record per CDR3 protein comes from TCRdb applying MiXCR to the 5' RACE reads. The table records some 500,000 distinct CDR3 sequences, 13% of them present only once. About this clonotype: Its matching antigen is unknown.

With V trimmed by 1 base and J by 3 bases, 5 bases remained unmatched. Germline CDR1 SGHTA, CDR2 FQGNSA. CDR3 length equals 15 residues. Notes on the study in general: Detected again after the booster were most primary-vaccination clones, at nearly 97% CD4 and around 91% CD8. One caveat is that FACS-sorted repertoires could contain abundant clonotypes contaminating from the bulk population.

V usage is TRBV7-2 and J usage is TRBJ2-7; 8 positions match TRBD2. The sequencing here drew on PBMCs, taken on the day of the yellow fever booster vaccination. This sequence originates from a young man who received the YFV17D yellow fever vaccine. The CDR3 coding sequence is TGTGCCAGCAGCTTAGGTAGCGGGACTTACTACGAGCAGTACTTC. Its protein is CASSLGSGTYYEQYF. The full variable domain, rest sourced from reference TRBV7-2 and TRBJ2-7, is GAGVSQSPSNKVTEKGKDVELRCDPISGHTALYWYRQSLGQGLEFLIYFQGNSAPDKSGLPSDRFSAERTGGSVSTLTIQRTQQEDSAVYLCASSLGSGTYYEQYFGPGTRLTVT.